This T cell receptor (beta chain) was found in a study of cytomegalovirus exposure and HLA in healthy donors. About the study: The 110 million or so unique TCR beta sequences, from about 179 million T cells, were found by an earlier analysis. Study outcomes and limitations: Later examination showed HLA-associated TCR beta chains had greater clonal expansion than equally common others.

Concerning this clone: Its antigen remains unknown.

Germline V lookup: CDR1 SGHTA, CDR2 FQGNSA. Trimming removed 4 bases from V and 3 bases from J; junction bases left unmatched: 4. The CDR3 is 14 residues long. At sampling all donors were nominally healthy, likely with unrecorded immune exposures. The study did not record CMV serostatus for this donor. PCR employed 60 Vbeta and 13 Jbeta primers. TCRdb's table, derived via immunoSEQ multiplex PCR, lists solely in-frame clones and lacks some. In the table there are just under 95,000 clones, around 84% of which are singletons. The material sequenced was PBMCs. The clonotype comes from a human donor in good health. The chain combines TRBV7-2 with TRBJ2-5; 8 nucleotides match TRBD1. CDR3 in DNA: TGTGCCAGCAGCTCCAGGACAGGGAAAGAGACCCAGTACTTC. This sequence encodes CASSSRTGKETQYF.